This entry features one T cell receptor (beta chain) sequence. The entry originates in a study of cytomegalovirus exposure and HLA in healthy donors. With 60 Vbeta and 13 Jbeta primers, the PCR was carried out. This table comes from immunoSEQ multiplex PCR, and its TCRdb copy is limited to in-frame clones, with some not included. The sample consists of 100,000 or so clones, approximately 75% of them appearing once. Germline CDR1 is GTSNPN and CDR2 is SVGIG (reference sequence). The CDR3 is 12 amino acids. Deletions cut 4 bases from V and 3 bases from J, with 8 bases between. The chain is built from TRBV30 and TRBJ2-3; weak D call: TRBD2 (5 bases). This clonotype was obtained from a woman between 35 and 50 years old in good health and CMV-seronegative. The sample was PBMCs. The DNA for the CDR3 is TGTGCCTGGACGGGCGGGACAGATACGCAGTATTTT. Residues: CAWTGGTDTQYF.